Sequencing of this TCR beta chain was carried out in a study of CD8 T cells in ankylosing spondylitis. The V end was cut by 5 bases, the J end by 0 bases, with 13 bases between. The CDR3 consists of 15 residues. Germline-derived CDR1 and CDR2 are SGDLS and YYNGEE. This clonotype was counted at least ten times. What it recognizes is unknown. Each CDR3 protein gets one entry after TCRdb re-called the 5' RACE reads with MiXCR. The table records about 39,000 distinct CDR3 sequences, less than 4% of them present only once. Findings and limits, study-wide: There was a TCR beta motif, made of several highly homologous variants, that appeared characteristic of ankylosing spondylitis blood.

Source material: blood, either unsorted or a sorted T cell fraction (not recorded which). The source is a male donor with ankylosing spondylitis or in good health (not recorded which). The chain couples TRBV9 to TRBJ2-3, with D possibly being TRBD2 (6 bases). CDR3 residues: CASRRAGLSTDTQYF. The CDR3 DNA is TGTGCCAGCAGGAGAGCGGGCTTAAGCACAGATACGCAGTATTTT.